The clone carrying this TCR beta chain came up many times. The antigen is undetermined. This entry belongs to a study of T cells in Graves' hyperthyroidism and ophthalmopathy. Overall study findings and caveats: Researchers report that a 13 V-J model separated ophthalmopathy from stable hyperthyroidism. Progression to ophthalmopathy was predicted a median of 6.5 months early.

The V and J ends lost 6 bases and 0 bases, in that order; junction bases with no gene match: 3. This CDR3 contains 13 residues. Germline V gene sequence: CDR1 SQVTM, CDR2 ANQGSEA. It was uncontrolled infection, other autoimmune disease, pregnancy or lactation that excluded patients. On the basis of clinical symptoms, serum thyroxine and TRAb, thyroid ultrasound and orbital computed tomography, diagnoses were made. TCR beta CDR3 regions were amplified from RNA. In the first-round RT-PCR of the TCR CDR3, the HTBI primer set was used. TCRdb called the multiplex PCR reads again in MiXCR, with one record for every CDR3 protein. The table lists more than 350,000 distinct CDR3 sequences, 13% to 15% of them singletons.

The chain couples TRBV29-1 to TRBJ2-7; TRBD2 matches at 9 bases. The clonotype was recovered from a woman aged 60-75 years with Graves' ophthalmopathy. Sequences were obtained from blood. The CDR3 DNA reads TGCAGCGTCTTAGCGGGAGCCTCCTACGAGCAGTACTTC. This translates into CSVLAGASYEQYF.